What follows are 9 T cell receptor beta chains derived from one specimen sequenced in a study of PD-1 blockade in classical Hodgkin lymphoma. The assay was immunoSEQ multiplex PCR, and TCRdb's table has in-frame clones only and misses some. Here the sample spans around 7,500 clones, 85% to 90% being singletons. With no exception, relapse followed autologous stem cell transplantation in all patients, and brentuximab vedotin exposure varied. Thawed PBMCs were subjected to magnetic negative selection, which yielded isolated CD8+ T cells. Here the sequenced sample was CD8+ T cells from blood, taken at baseline. The receptors derive from a human donor with classical Hodgkin lymphoma.

This chain connects TRBV28 to TRBJ1-1, with 8 bases that match TRBD1. This CDR3 contains 15 residues. V lost 2 bases to trimming and J lost 5 bases; unmatched junction nucleotides: 7. Germline CDR1 reads MDHEN; CDR2 reads SYDVKM. The CDR3: CASSLIGQGRTEAFF. CDR3 nucleotides: TGTGCCAGCAGTTTAATTGGACAGGGTCGTACTGAAGCTTTCTTT.

The chain is built from TRBV13 and TRBJ2-7, with 11 bases fitting TRBD2. CDR3 length: 14 residues. CDR1 is PRHDT and CDR2 is FYEKMQ in the germline V gene (reference sequence). The trim removed 4 bases at V and 3 bases at J, leaving 2 bases unmatched. The CDR3 protein is CASSSGTSGYEQYF. In nucleotides, the CDR3 is TGTGCCAGCAGCTCGGGGACTAGCGGCTACGAGCAGTACTTC.

This chain joins TRBV27 and TRBJ2-7; 8 nucleotides align to TRBD1. The CDR3 extends over 14 amino acids. Germline-derived CDR1 and CDR2 are MNHEY and SMNVEV (reference sequence). V gave up 3 bases and J gave up 5 bases; unmatched junction bases: 6. Written as DNA, the CDR3 is TGTGCCAGCAGTTTCCGGGCAGGGGGCCACGAGCAGTACTTC. Translated, it gives CASSFRAGGHEQYF.

This clone was seen just once. CDR3 DNA sequence: TGTGCCAGAAGCAAAAGGACTAGCCGTCAAGAGACCCAGTACTTC. Amino acids: CARSKRTSRQETQYF. The chain uses TRBV5-3 and TRBJ2-5; 8 bases match TRBD2. TRBV5-3 has ORF status, its function being uncertain. The ends lost 4 bases at V and 2 bases at J; junction bases unmatched: 7. The CDR3 loop spans 15 amino acids.

V gene TRBV11-2 combines with J gene TRBJ2-7, with D perhaps TRBD1 or TRBD2 (5 bases each). Trimming cost V 4 bases and J 1 base, with 11 bases left between them. The CDR3 contains 14 residues. Germline values: CDR1 SGHAT, CDR2 FQNNGV. This chain's CDR3 is CASSSPGTSYEQYF. The DNA of the CDR3 is TGTGCCAGCAGCTCCCCCGGGACGTCCTACGAGCAGTACTTC.

This clone was counted once. The chain is built from TRBV29-1 and TRBJ2-7; the D is unclear. There are 13 residues in the CDR3. Trimming stripped 2 bases from V and 0 bases from J, with 8 bases between. Germline values: CDR1 SQVTM, CDR2 ANQGSEA. Here the CDR3 reads CSVELGYSYEQYF. The CDR3 bases are TGCAGCGTTGAATTGGGATACTCCTACGAGCAGTACTTC.

The V gene is TRBV29-1, the J gene TRBJ1-1; D unresolved. The V end lost 1 base, the J end lost 5 bases, and 14 bases lay between the germline ends. Germline V CDR1 and CDR2: SQVTM, ANQGSEA. The CDR3 runs 14 residues. Here the CDR3 reads CSVEARTVNTEAFF. The CDR3 coding sequence is TGCAGCGTTGAAGCGAGGACGGTAAATACTGAAGCTTTCTTT.

This clone was found a few times. This CDR3 is CASSIGHSTDTQYF. The CDR3 nucleotides are TGTGCCAGCAGTATTGGTCATAGCACAGATACGCAGTATTTT. V gene TRBV11-3 combines with J gene TRBJ2-3; no clear D gene. Per the germline V gene, CDR1 is SGHNT and CDR2 is YENEEA. V was shortened by 6 bases and J by 0 bases, with 10 bases between the two germline ends. The CDR3 has 14 amino acids. The entire variable domain, with the rest obtained from reference TRBV11-3 and TRBJ2-3, is as follows: EAGVVQSPRYKIIEKKQPVAFWCNPISGHNTLYWYLQNLGQGPELLIRYENEEAVDDSQLPKDRFSAERLKGVDSTLKIQPAELGDSAVYLCASSIGHSTDTQYFGPGTRLTVL.

The V gene is TRBV10-3, the J gene TRBJ1-1; the match to TRBD1 covers 7 bases. The V gene's germline CDR1 is ENHRY and CDR2 SYGVKD. Trimming cost V 0 bases and J 1 base; bases outside gene matches: 5. CDR3 length: 16 amino acids. The CDR3 sequence: CAISESGAGGNTEAFF. CDR3 bases: TGTGCCATCAGTGAGTCAGGGGCAGGGGGGAACACTGAAGCTTTCTTT.